This T cell receptor (beta chain) was recorded in a study of blood T cell repertoires in COVID-19. Clones were sequenced by immunoSEQ multiplex PCR, and TCRdb holds only the in-frame ones, with some missing. The sample includes 100,000 to 150,000 clones, around 81% of them seen just once. With 7 bases clipped from V and 8 bases from J, the junction kept 12 bases outside the gene matches. The CDR3 is made up of 14 amino acids. In germline, CDR1 is MNHEY, CDR2 SVGAGI. This clone was observed many times. This receptor was identified in a man in his forties or fifties with active or convalescent COVID-19. Sample: peripheral blood. The chain employs TRBV6-5 and TRBJ1-2, with 8 bases aligning to TRBD1. As DNA, the CDR3 is TGTGCCAGCACCTCACAGGGGGGGGCGCGAGGCTACACCTTC. Protein sequence: CASTSQGGARGYTF.